These 22 T cell receptor beta chains were sequenced from one sample in a study of early T cells in non-severe SARS-CoV-2 infection. TCRdb analysed the 5' RACE reads with MiXCR anew, one entry per CDR3 protein. The sample records around 61,000 distinct CDR3 sequences, approximately 10% being singletons. The sample taken for sequencing was whole blood. These receptors originate from an adult who was a healthcare worker with PCR-confirmed SARS-CoV-2 infection or an uninfected control (not recorded which).

This clonotype was counted a few times. The chain combines TRBV3-1 with TRBJ2-5; 9 nucleotides agree with TRBD1. This CDR3 has 12 residues. Unmatched junction bases numbered 1, after V lost 5 bases and J lost 6 bases. Looked up from germline, CDR1 is LGHDT and CDR2 is YNNKEL (reference sequence). In DNA, the CDR3 is TGTGCCAGCAGCACAGGGGGCCAGACCCAGTACTTC. Protein product: CASSTGGQTQYF.

V is TRBV20-1 and J is TRBJ2-5; TRBD1 is a possible D gene (6 bases). V lost 5 bases and J lost 5, with 21 bases in between. From germline, CDR1 is DFQATT and CDR2 SNEGSKA (reference sequence). The CDR3 is 15 residues long. CDR3 in amino acids: CSAGPSDSSRETQYF. CDR3 nucleotides: TGCAGTGCTGGCCCCTCGGACAGTTCACGGGAGACCCAGTACTTC.

The table lists this clonotype with many counts. The chain links TRBV7-9 to TRBJ1-1; perhaps TRBD1 as D (6 bases). V was trimmed by 6 bases and J by 4 bases, leaving 12 bases between them. Per germline, CDR1 SEHNR and CDR2 FQNEAQ (reference sequence). This CDR3 comprises 13 residues. This CDR3 is CASRIGGATEAFF. The CDR3 DNA reads TGTGCCAGCAGGATCGGGGGCGCCACTGAAGCTTTCTTT.

There are a few counts of this clonotype. V is TRBV18 and J is TRBJ2-7; no definite D call. V lost 6 bases and J 4 bases, leaving 7 bases between the germline ends. The length of the CDR3 is 11 residues. CDR1 is KGHSH, CDR2 LQKENI, per germline. The CDR3 DNA reads as TGTGCCAGCTCCGATGGGTACGAGCAGTACTTC. Its protein is CASSDGYEQYF.

This clonotype was observed many times. This chain connects TRBV7-9 to TRBJ2-5; tentatively, D is TRBD1 (5 bases). The germline CDR1 and CDR2 sequences are SEHNR and FQNEAQ (reference sequence). The CDR3 has 15 residues. The V and J ends lost 2 bases and 0 bases respectively, with 10 bases between them. The CDR3 DNA is TGTGCCAGCAGCTTATGGCAGGGCTACCAAGAGACCCAGTACTTC. This gives the protein CASSLWQGYQETQYF.

The rearrangement joins TRBV5-5 to TRBJ1-5, with D unclear. The CDR3 covers 14 residues. The germline V gene has CDR1 SGHKS and CDR2 YYEKEE (reference sequence). Trimming left V 2 bases short and J 3 bases short, with 9 bases between. CDR3 DNA sequence: TGTGCCAGCAGCTTAGGACGGCTCAATCAGCCCCAGCATTTT. As protein: CASSLGRLNQPQHF.

The gene calls are TRBV23-1 and TRBJ2-7; 7 bases are shared with TRBD1. TRBV23-1 is assigned to the ORF class and has an uncertain function. The CDR3 loop spans 15 amino acids. V lost 0 bases and J lost 3; bases outside the gene matches: 5. Written as DNA, the CDR3 is TGCGCCAGCAGTCAATCCGGACAGGATTTCTACGAGCAGTACTTC. It specifies CASSQSGQDFYEQYF.

As regards this clonotype: A much larger clone sits a single nucleotide away, making a read error possible. The chain recombines TRBV7-6 with TRBJ1-1, with D hard to call. V lost 2 bases and J lost 4, with 8 bases in between. CDR3 length: 13 amino acids. CDR1 and CDR2 from the germline V gene are SGHVS and FNYEAQ. CDR3 residues: CASSLPASTEAFF. The CDR3 DNA sequence: TGTGCCAGCAGCTTACCGGCCAGCACTGAAGCTTTCTTT.

This clonotype was detected ten times or more. The chain carries TRBV7-2 and TRBJ1-4; maybe TRBD1 (5 bases). The CDR3 is made up of 15 amino acids. Germline-derived CDR1 and CDR2 are SGHTA and FQGNSA. The V end was cut by 0 bases, the J end by 5 bases, with 10 bases between. DNA of the CDR3: TGTGCCAGCAGCTTAGCGAGACAGCTGAATGAAAAACTGTTTTTT. Residues: CASSLARQLNEKLFF. Complete variable domain (other parts from reference TRBV7-2 and TRBJ1-4): GAGVSQSPSNKVTEKGKDVELRCDPISGHTALYWYRQSLGQGLEFLIYFQGNSAPDKSGLPSDRFSAERTGGSVSTLTIQRTQQEDSAVYLCASSLARQLNEKLFFGSGTQLSVL.

This clonotype was seen repeatedly, ten times or more. The J gene is TRBJ2-1, the V gene TRBV12-3 or TRBV12-4; D gene uncertain. Trimming took 5 bases from V and 7 from J, leaving 12 bases between them. The CDR3 is 13 amino acids. CDR3 in amino acids: CASSPPSANEQFF. As DNA, the CDR3 is TGTGCCAGCAGTCCCCCGTCGGCAAATGAGCAGTTCTTC.

The chain combines TRBV9 with TRBJ1-6, with TRBD1 as a possible D gene (5 bases). The CDR3 has 16 amino acids. Germline-derived CDR1 and CDR2 are SGDLS and YYNGEE. V gave up 0 bases and J gave up 5 bases, with 12 bases separating them. The CDR3 region has the DNA TGTGCCAGCAGCGTAGCCGGACACCTCGATAATTCACCCCTCCACTTT. It is translated as CASSVAGHLDNSPLHF.

This clonotype was counted at least ten times. The CDR3 here is CASSQAQWFTAGPPNYGYTF. In nucleotides, the CDR3 is TGCGCCAGCAGCCAAGCCCAGTGGTTTACGGCAGGGCCGCCAAACTATGGCTACACCTTC. This chain links TRBV4-3 with TRBJ1-2; possible D gene TRBD1, 5 bases. Trimming took off 1 base at V and 2 bases at J, with 26 bases between the two ends. This CDR3 region has 20 residues. The germline CDR1 and CDR2 sequences are LGHNA and YSLEER.

This clonotype was counted at least ten times. V is TRBV4-3 and J is TRBJ2-4; D remains ambiguous. The CDR3 has 15 residues. Per the germline V gene, CDR1 is LGHNA and CDR2 is YSLEER. V dropped 0 bases and J dropped 6 bases, with 12 bases sitting between them. CDR3 protein: CASSQEVYVRNIQYF. CDR3 bases: TGCGCCAGCAGCCAAGAAGTTTATGTCAGAAACATTCAGTACTTC.

This clonotype has a handful of counts. The V call is TRBV6-4, the J call TRBJ2-3; 9 bases are shared with TRBD1. Germline trimming cut 8 bases from V and 6 bases from J; bases unmatched to any gene: 12. The V gene's germline CDR1 is MRHNA and CDR2 SNTAGT. This CDR3 region has 15 residues. The CDR3 bases are TGTGCCAGCGGGGAGGGGACAGGGAATCCCGATACGCAGTATTTT. It codes for CASGEGTGNPDTQYF.

The chain uses TRBV12-3 or TRBV12-4 and TRBJ1-4, with D hard to call. The V end lost 5 bases, the J end lost 0 bases, and 10 bases lay between the germline ends. The CDR3 consists of 15 residues. CDR3 sequence (DNA): TGTGCCAGCAGTCCCGCGGGAGCAACTAATGAAAAACTGTTTTTT. This sequence encodes CASSPAGATNEKLFF.

There are many counts of this clonotype. This chain joins TRBV9 and TRBJ1-2; no clear D gene. Per the germline V gene, CDR1 is SGDLS and CDR2 is YYNGEE. V dropped 2 bases and J dropped 9 bases, with 8 bases sitting between them. The CDR3 length is 11 residues. The CDR3 here is CASSVSWRYTF. In nucleotides, the CDR3 is TGTGCCAGCAGCGTTTCATGGCGCTACACCTTC.

At least ten counts were recorded for this clonotype. The V gene is TRBV3-1, the J gene TRBJ2-2; D call uncertain. Germline V gene data show CDR1 as LGHDT and CDR2 as YNNKEL (reference sequence). The CDR3 is 14 amino acids. V lost 7 bases and J 6 bases, leaving 15 bases between the germline ends. CDR3 nucleotides: TGTGCCAGCAATCGGGTTGGGTCCGCCGGGGAGCTGTTTTTT. This translates into CASNRVGSAGELFF.

Ten or more counts support this clonotype. The J gene is TRBJ1-1, the V gene TRBV5-1, with D hard to call. The CDR3 has 16 residues. Trimming left V 4 bases short and J 3 bases short, with 19 bases between. Germline V gives CDR1 SGHRS, CDR2 YFSETQ. CDR3: CASSNAGWRRDTEAFF. The CDR3 nucleotides are TGCGCCAGCAGCAACGCAGGTTGGAGGAGGGACACTGAAGCTTTCTTT. Full variable domain (outside the CDR3, taken from reference TRBV5-1 and TRBJ1-1): KAGVTQTPRYLIKTRGQQVTLSCSPISGHRSVSWYQQTPGQGLQFLFEYFSETQRNKGNFPGRFSGRQFSNSRSEMNVSTLELGDSALYLCASSNAGWRRDTEAFFGQGTRLTVV.

This clonotype was detected ten times or more. V and J are TRBV12-3 or TRBV12-4 and TRBJ1-1; no firm D call. V was trimmed by 6 bases and J by 5 bases, leaving 7 bases between them. CDR3 length: 11 amino acids. CDR3 bases: TGTGCCAGCAGCAAAAAGACTGAAGCTTTCTTT. Its protein product is CASSKKTEAFF.

The CDR3 sequence is CASSMGGGGGNTEAFF. In DNA, the CDR3 is TGTGCCAGCAGCATGGGAGGAGGAGGTGGGAACACTGAAGCTTTCTTT. The chain links TRBV7-9 to TRBJ1-1; no clear D gene. Germline V gene lookup returns CDR1 SEHNR and CDR2 FQNEAQ (reference sequence). This CDR3 has 16 amino acids. V was clipped by 5 bases and J by 1 base, with 17 bases between them.

This clonotype was detected only a few times. CDR3 sequence reads: CSVLTQRYEQYF. For the CDR3, the DNA is TGCAGCGTCTTGACCCAGCGCTACGAGCAGTACTTC. The chain joins TRBV29-1 to TRBJ2-7; D uncertain. The germline gives CDR1 SQVTM, CDR2 ANQGSEA. The CDR3 runs to 12 residues. The V end lost 6 bases, the J end lost 3 bases, and 12 bases lay between the germline ends.

This clonotype came up many times. This chain uses TRBV20-1 with TRBJ1-6, with D unclear. Germline assignment: CDR1 DFQATT and CDR2 SNEGSKA (reference sequence). V lost 6 bases and J lost 7, with 19 bases in between. This CDR3 spans 15 amino acids. CDR3 sequence: CSAPSEVSRNSPLHF. The CDR3 coding sequence is TGCAGTGCGCCCTCGGAAGTGTCTCGGAATTCACCCCTCCACTTT.